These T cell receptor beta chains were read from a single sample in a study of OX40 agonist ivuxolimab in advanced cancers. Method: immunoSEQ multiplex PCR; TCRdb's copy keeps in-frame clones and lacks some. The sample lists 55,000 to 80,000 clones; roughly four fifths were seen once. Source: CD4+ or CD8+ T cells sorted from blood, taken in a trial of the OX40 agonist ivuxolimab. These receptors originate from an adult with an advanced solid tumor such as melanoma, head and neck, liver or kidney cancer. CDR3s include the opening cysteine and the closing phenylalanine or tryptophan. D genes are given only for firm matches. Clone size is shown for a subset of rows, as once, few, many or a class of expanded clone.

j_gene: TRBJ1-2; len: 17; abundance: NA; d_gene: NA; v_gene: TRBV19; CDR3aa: CASRTITGTASNYGYTF; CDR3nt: TGTGCCAGTAGGACAATTACCGGGACCGCGTCCAACTATGGCTACACCTTC
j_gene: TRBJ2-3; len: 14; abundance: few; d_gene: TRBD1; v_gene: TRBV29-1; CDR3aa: CSGGGQVGADTQYF; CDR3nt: TGCAGCGGAGGGGGACAGGTAGGAGCAGATACGCAGTATTTT
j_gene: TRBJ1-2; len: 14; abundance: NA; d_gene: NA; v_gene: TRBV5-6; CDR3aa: CASSSTGREYGYTF; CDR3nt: TGTGCCAGCAGCTCGACAGGCCGGGAGTATGGCTACACCTTC
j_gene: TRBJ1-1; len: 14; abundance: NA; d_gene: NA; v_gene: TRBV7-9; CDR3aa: CASSLVSGNTEAFF; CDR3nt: TGTGCCAGCAGTTTAGTTTCGGGGAACACTGAAGCTTTCTTT
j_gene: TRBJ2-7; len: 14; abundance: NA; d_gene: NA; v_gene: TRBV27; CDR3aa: CASSFQGTSYEQYF; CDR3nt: TGTGCCAGCAGTTTCCAGGGCACGTCCTACGAGCAGTACTTC
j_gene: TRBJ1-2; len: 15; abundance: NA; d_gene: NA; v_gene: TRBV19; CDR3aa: CASSIEWGLAGGYTF; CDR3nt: TGTGCCAGTAGTATTGAATGGGGATTGGCTGGTGGCTACACCTTC
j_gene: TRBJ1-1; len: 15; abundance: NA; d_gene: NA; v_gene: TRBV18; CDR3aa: CASSPPNSMNTEAFF; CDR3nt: TGTGCCAGCTCACCACCGAACAGTATGAACACTGAAGCTTTCTTT
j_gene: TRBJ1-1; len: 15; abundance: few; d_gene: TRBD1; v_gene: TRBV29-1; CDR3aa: CSAQGVGGLNTEAFF; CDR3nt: TGCAGCGCCCAAGGGGTAGGGGGCCTGAACACTGAAGCTTTCTTT
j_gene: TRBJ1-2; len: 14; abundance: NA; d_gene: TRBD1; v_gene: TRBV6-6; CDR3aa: CASRDRERWYGYTF; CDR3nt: TGTGCCAGCAGGGACAGGGAAAGATGGTATGGCTACACCTTC
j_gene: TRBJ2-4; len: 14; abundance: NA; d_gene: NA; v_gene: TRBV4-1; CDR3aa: CASSQGRDSDIQYF; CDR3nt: TGCGCCAGCAGCCAAGGTAGGGACTCGGACATTCAGTACTTC
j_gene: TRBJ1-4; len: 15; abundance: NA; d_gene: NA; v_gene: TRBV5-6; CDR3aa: CASSLSGNHYGKLFF; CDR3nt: TGTGCCAGCAGCTTGTCAGGGAACCACTACGGGAAACTGTTTTTT
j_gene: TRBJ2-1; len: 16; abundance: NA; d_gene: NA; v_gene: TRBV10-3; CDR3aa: CAISERVGDSYNEQFF; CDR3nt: TGTGCCATCAGTGAACGGGTTGGGGACTCCTACAATGAGCAGTTCTTC
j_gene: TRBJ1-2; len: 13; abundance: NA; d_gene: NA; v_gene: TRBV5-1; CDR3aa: CASFEEGVNGYTF; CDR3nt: TGCGCCAGCTTCGAGGAGGGGGTTAATGGCTACACCTTC
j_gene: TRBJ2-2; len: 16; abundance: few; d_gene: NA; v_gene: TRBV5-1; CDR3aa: CASSLPGAANTGELFF; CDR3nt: TGCGCCAGCAGCTTGCCCGGGGCAGCGAACACCGGGGAGCTGTTTTTT
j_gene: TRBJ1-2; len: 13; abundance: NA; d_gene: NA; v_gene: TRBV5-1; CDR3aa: CASSLNQGFGYTF; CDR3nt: TGCGCCAGCAGCTTGAACCAGGGCTTTGGCTACACCTTC
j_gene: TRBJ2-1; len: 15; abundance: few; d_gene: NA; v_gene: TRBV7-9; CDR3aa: CASSLRLGSPNEQFF; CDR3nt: TGTGCCAGCAGCCTTCGTCTAGGATCTCCAAATGAGCAGTTCTTC
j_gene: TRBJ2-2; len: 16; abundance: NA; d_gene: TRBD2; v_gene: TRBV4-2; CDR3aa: CASSQGLAGVTGELFF; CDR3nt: TGTGCCAGCAGCCAAGGGCTAGCGGGGGTCACCGGGGAGCTGTTTTTT
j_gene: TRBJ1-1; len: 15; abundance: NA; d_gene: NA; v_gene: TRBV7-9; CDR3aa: CASSLGGSENTEAFF; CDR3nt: TGTGCCAGCAGCTTAGGGGGTTCTGAGAACACTGAAGCTTTCTTT
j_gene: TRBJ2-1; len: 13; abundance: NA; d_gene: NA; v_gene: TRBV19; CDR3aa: CASSIDSDNEQFF; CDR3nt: TGTGCCAGTAGTATAGATTCCGACAATGAGCAGTTCTTC
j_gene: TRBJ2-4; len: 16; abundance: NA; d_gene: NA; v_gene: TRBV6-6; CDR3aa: CASSQTGRVAKNIQYF; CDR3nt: TGTGCCAGCAGTCAAACAGGGAGAGTAGCCAAAAACATTCAGTACTTC
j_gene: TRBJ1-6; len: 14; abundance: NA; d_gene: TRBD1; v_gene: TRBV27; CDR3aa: CASSPRQGSSPLHF; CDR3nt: TGTGCCAGCAGTCCCAGACAGGGGAGTTCACCCCTCCACTTT
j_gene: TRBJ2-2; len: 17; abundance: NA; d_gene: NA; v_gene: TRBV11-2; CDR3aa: CASSPRPTGAVAGELFF; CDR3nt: TGTGCCAGCAGCCCCCGACCGACGGGGGCGGTCGCCGGGGAGCTGTTTTTT
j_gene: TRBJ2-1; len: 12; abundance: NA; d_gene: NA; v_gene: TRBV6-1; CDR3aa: CASSYLINEQFF; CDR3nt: TGTGCCAGCAGTTATCTAATCAATGAGCAGTTCTTC
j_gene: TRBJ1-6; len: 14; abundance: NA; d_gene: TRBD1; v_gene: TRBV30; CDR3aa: CAFETGQQNSPLHF; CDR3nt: TGTGCTTTCGAAACGGGACAGCAGAATTCACCCCTCCACTTT
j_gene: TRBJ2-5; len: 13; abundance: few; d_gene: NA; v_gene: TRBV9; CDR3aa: CASSVGGLETQYF; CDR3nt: TGTGCCAGCAGCGTAGGGGGATTGGAGACCCAGTACTTC
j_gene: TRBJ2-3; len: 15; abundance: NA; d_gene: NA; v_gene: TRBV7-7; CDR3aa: CASSSGLDRTDTQYF; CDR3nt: TGTGCTAGCAGCTCAGGACTAGACAGGACAGATACGCAGTATTTT
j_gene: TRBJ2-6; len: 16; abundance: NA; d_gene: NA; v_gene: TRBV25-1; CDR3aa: CTSSEYGGAGANVLTF; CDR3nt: TGTACCAGCAGTGAATACGGTGGGGCTGGGGCCAACGTCCTGACTTTC
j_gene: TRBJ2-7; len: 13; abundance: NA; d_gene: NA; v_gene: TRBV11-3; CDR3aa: CASSLNAAYEQYF; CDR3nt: TGTGCCAGCAGCTTAAACGCTGCCTACGAGCAGTACTTC
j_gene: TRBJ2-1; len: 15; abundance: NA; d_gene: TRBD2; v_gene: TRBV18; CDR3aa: CASSPAGGLGSEQFF; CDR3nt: TGTGCCAGCTCACCGGCGGGGGGCCTCGGAAGTGAGCAGTTCTTC
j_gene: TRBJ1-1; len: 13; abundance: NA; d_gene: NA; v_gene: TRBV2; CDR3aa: CASEFTANTEAFF; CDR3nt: TGTGCCAGCGAGTTTACAGCGAACACTGAAGCTTTCTTT
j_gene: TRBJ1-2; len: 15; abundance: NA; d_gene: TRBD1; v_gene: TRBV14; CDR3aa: CASSQYRGGGYGYTF; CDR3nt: TGTGCCAGCAGCCAGTACAGGGGAGGAGGCTATGGCTACACCTTC
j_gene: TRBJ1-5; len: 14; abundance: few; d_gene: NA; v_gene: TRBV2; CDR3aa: CASNSGFSNQPQHF; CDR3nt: TGTGCCAGCAACTCCGGGTTTAGCAATCAGCCCCAGCATTTT
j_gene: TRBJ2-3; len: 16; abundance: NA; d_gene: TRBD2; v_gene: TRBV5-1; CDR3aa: CASRAIGGESTDTQYF; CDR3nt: TGCGCCAGCAGAGCGATCGGGGGGGAAAGCACAGATACGCAGTATTTT
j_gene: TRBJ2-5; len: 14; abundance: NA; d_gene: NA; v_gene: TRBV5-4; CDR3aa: CASSWVVGEETQYF; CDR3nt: TGTGCCAGCAGCTGGGTTGTCGGAGAAGAGACCCAGTACTTC
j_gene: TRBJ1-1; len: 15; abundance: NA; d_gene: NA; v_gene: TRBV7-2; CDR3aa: CASSLDGRVEGEAFF; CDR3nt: TGTGCCAGCAGCTTAGACGGCAGGGTTGAGGGTGAAGCTTTCTTT
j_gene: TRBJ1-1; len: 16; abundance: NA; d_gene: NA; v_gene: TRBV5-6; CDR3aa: CASSLGAGRTNTEAFF; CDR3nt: TGTGCCAGCAGCTTGGGCGCCGGGAGGACGAACACTGAAGCTTTCTTT
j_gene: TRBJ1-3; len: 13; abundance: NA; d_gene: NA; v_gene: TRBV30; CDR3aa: CAWGSQGGNTIYF; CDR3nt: TGTGCCTGGGGGTCCCAGGGGGGAAACACCATATATTTT
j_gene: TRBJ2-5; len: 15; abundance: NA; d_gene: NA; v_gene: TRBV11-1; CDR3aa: CASSLRTPQMETQYF; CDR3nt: TGTGCCAGCAGCTTAAGGACTCCCCAGATGGAGACCCAGTACTTC
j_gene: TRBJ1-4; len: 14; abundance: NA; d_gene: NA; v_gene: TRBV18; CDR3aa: CASSPSATNEKLFF; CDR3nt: TGTGCCAGCTCACCCAGCGCAACTAATGAAAAACTGTTTTTT
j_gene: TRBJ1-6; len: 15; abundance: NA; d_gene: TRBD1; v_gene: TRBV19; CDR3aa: CATRQGSSYNSPLHF; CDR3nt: TGTGCCACCCGACAGGGAAGCTCCTATAATTCACCCCTCCACTTT
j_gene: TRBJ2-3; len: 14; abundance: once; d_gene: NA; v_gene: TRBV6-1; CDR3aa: CASSDQGSTDTQYF; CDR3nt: TGTGCCAGCAGTGATCAGGGGAGCACAGATACGCAGTATTTT
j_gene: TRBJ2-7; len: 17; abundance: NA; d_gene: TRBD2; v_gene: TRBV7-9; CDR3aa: CASSESLAGGHSYEQYF; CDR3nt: TGTGCCAGCAGCGAGTCTCTAGCGGGGGGGCACTCCTACGAGCAGTACTTC
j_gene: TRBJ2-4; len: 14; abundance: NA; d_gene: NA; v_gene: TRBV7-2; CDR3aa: CASSRTQGGNIQYF; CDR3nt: TGTGCCAGCAGCCGGACTCAGGGGGGGAACATTCAGTACTTC
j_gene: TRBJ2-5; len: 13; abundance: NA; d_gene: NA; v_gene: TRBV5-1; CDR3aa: CASSLGSQETQYF; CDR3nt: TGCGCCAGCAGCTTGGGAAGCCAAGAGACCCAGTACTTC
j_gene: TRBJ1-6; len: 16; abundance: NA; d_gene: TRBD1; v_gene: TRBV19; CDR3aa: CASTPGQGRYNSPLHF; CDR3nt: TGTGCCAGTACCCCCGGACAGGGGAGGTATAATTCACCCCTCCACTTT
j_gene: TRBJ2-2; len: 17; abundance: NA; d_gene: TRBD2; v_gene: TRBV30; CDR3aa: CAWSAYPGTRGAGELFF; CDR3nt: TGTGCCTGGAGTGCCTACCCCGGGACTAGGGGCGCCGGGGAGCTGTTTTTT
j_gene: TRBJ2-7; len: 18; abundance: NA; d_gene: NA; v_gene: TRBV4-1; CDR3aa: CASSRAPRDGRFSYEQYF; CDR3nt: TGCGCCAGCAGCCGAGCACCCCGGGACGGAAGGTTCTCCTACGAGCAGTACTTC
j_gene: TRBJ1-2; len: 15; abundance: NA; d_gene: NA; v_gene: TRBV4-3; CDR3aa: CASSQDWAGAYGYTF; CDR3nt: TGCGCCAGCAGCCAAGATTGGGCAGGGGCCTATGGCTACACCTTC
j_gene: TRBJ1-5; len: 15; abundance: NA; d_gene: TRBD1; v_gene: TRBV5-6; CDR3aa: CASSLYGGQWQPQHF; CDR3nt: TGTGCCAGCAGCTTGTATGGGGGACAGTGGCAGCCCCAGCATTTT
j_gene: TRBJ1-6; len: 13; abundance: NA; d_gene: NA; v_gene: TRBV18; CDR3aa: CASSPQADSPLHF; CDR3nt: TGTGCCAGCTCACCTCAGGCCGATTCACCCCTCCACTTT
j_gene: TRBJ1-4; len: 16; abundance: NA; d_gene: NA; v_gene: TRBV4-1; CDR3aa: CASSQAGSRTNEKLFF; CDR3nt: TGCGCCAGCAGCCAAGCGGGTAGTCGTACTAATGAAAAACTGTTTTTT
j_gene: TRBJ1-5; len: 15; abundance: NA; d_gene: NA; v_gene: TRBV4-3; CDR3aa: CASSQEQGLNQPQHF; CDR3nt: TGCGCCAGCAGCCAAGAACAGGGTCTCAATCAGCCCCAGCATTTT
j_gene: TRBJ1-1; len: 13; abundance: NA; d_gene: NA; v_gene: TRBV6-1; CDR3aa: CASRPAGNTEAFF; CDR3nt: TGTGCCAGCCGACCAGCAGGGAACACTGAAGCTTTCTTT
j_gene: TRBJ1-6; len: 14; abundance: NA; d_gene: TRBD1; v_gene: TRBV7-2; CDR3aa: CASSAGGWGSPLHF; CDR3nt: TGTGCCAGCAGCGCAGGGGGTTGGGGATCACCCCTCCACTTT